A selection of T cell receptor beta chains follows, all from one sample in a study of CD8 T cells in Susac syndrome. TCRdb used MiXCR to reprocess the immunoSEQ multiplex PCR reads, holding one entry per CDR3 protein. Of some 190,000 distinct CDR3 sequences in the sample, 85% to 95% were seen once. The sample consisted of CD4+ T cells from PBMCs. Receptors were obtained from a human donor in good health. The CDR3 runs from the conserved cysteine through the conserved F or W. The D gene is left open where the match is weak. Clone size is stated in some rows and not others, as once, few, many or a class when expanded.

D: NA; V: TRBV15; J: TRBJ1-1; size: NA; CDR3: CATSRDRAGNTEAFF; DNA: TGTGCCACCAGCAGAGATAGGGCGGGGAACACTGAAGCTTTCTTT
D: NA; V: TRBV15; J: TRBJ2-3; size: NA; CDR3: CATSTARDTQYF; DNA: TGTGCCACCAGCACCGCGCGGGATACGCAGTATTTT
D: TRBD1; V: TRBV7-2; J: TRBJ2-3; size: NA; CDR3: CASSLALGGGDTQYF; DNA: TGTGCCAGCAGCTTGGCTCTAGGGGGCGGAGATACGCAGTATTTT
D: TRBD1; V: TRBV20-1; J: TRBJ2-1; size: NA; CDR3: CSAKPGQGMDEQFF; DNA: TGCAGTGCAAAGCCGGGACAGGGGATGGATGAGCAGTTCTTC
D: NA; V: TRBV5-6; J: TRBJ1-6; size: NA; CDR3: CASSFATAASPLHF; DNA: TGTGCCAGCAGCTTTGCGACTGCGGCTTCACCCCTCCACTTT
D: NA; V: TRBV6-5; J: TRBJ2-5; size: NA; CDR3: CASIPLGGETQYF; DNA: TGTGCCAGCATCCCACTAGGAGGCGAGACCCAGTACTTC
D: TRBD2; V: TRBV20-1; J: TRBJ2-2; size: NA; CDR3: CSSGLAGGAGELFF; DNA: TGCAGTTCCGGACTAGCGGGAGGGGCCGGGGAGCTGTTTTTT
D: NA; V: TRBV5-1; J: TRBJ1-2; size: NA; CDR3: CASSLTGGPNYGYTF; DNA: TGCGCCAGCAGCTTGACGGGAGGCCCTAACTATGGCTACACCTTC
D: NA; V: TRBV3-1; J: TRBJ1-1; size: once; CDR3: CASSYPGGGEAFF; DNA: TGTGCCAGCAGCTACCCCGGGGGCGGTGAAGCTTTCTTT
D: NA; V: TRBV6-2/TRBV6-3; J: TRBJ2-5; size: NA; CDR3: CASRVGETQYF; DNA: TGTGCCAGCAGGGTCGGAGAGACCCAGTACTTC
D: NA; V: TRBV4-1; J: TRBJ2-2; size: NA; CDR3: CASSQEFGGWYTGELFF; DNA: TGCGCCAGCAGCCAAGAGTTTGGGGGCTGGTACACCGGGGAGCTGTTTTTT
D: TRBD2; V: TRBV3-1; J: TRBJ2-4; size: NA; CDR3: CASSQGSSSGGNIQYF; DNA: TGTGCCAGCAGCCAAGGCTCATCGAGCGGGGGGAACATTCAGTACTTC
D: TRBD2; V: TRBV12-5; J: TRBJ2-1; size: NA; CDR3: CASGPSPTSYLYNEQFF; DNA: TGTGCTAGTGGTCCCTCCCCGACTAGCTATCTCTACAATGAGCAGTTCTTC
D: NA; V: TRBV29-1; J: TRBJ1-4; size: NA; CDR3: CSVRDLDEKLFF; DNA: TGCAGCGTTCGGGATTTGGATGAAAAACTGTTTTTT
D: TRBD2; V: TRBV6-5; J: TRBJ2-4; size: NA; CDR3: CASTTAGGKNIQYF; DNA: TGTGCCAGCACCACCGCGGGGGGCAAAAACATTCAGTACTTC